This TCR beta chain is drawn from a study of cytomegalovirus exposure and HLA in healthy donors. Study observations and caveats: Overall, 164 TCR beta chains were annotated as cytomegalovirus-associated. TCR association rates varied by HLA locus in a later analysis, with DRB1 highest and HLA-C lowest. A likely sequencing artifact accounted for one observed cluster of highly shared sequence variants.

PCR employed 60 Vbeta and 13 Jbeta primers. Clones were sequenced by immunoSEQ multiplex PCR, and TCRdb holds only the in-frame ones, with some missing. The sample yields about 92,000 clones, nearly 70% seen once. As to this clone: The target antigen is unknown.

The receptor was derived from a man between 45 and 60 years old in good health and CMV-seronegative. The sample comprised PBMCs.

CDR3 nucleotides: TGTGCCGGGGGGGTCGGGACAGGCGACGGCGAGCAGTACTTC. This gives the protein CAGGVGTGDGEQYF. The chain links TRBV18 to TRBJ2-7; D might be TRBD1 (8 bases). The CDR3 covers 14 residues. V gave up 11 bases and J gave up 6 bases, with 23 bases separating them. Germline CDR1 and CDR2: KGHSH and LQKENI.